The sequence of this T cell receptor (beta chain) was determined in a study of T cells after posttransplantation cyclophosphamide. Only in-frame clones appear in the TCRdb table, and some are missing; sequencing was by immunoSEQ multiplex PCR. The data hold about 7,600 clones, with approximately 85% observed a single time. Note on this clone: Its target is unknown.

Findings of the study overall: Later blood repertoires were often dominated by clones from the donor CD8+ memory compartment. TRB overlap between skin or GI tissue T cells and blood was limited. TRB clonality was highly associated with recipient CMV seropositivity and reactivation.

Treatment was busulfan-fludarabine conditioning, a marrow graft, and cyclophosphamide on days +3 and +4. The CDR3 is 15 amino acids. V shed 4 bases, J shed 8 bases, and the junction held 8 bases outside the gene matches. The germline V gene encodes CDR1 SGHRS and CDR2 YFSETQ. Sample: CD4+ T cells sorted from blood, taken 950 to 1,200 days after allogeneic stem cell transplant with posttransplant cyclophosphamide. The rearrangement joins TRBV5-1 to TRBJ1-6; 8 bases fit TRBD1. The TCR originated in a female patient in her forties who received an allogeneic stem cell transplant from a related donor, was CMV-positive, and had no GVHD. A share of the T cells may be of graft donor origin. The CDR3 loop is CASSVQGDRDSPLHF. The CDR3 DNA is TGCGCCAGCAGCGTACAGGGGGATAGGGATTCACCCCTCCACTTT.